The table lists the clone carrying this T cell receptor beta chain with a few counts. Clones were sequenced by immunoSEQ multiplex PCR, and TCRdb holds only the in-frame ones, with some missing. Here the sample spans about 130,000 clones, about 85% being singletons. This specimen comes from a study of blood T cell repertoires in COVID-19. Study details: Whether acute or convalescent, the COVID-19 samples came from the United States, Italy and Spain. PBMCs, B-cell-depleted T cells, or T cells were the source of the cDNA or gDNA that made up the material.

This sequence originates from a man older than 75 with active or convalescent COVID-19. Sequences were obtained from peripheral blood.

In DNA form, the CDR3 reads TGTGCCAGCAGCCAAGATGGTCAGGGAGGTTGGTCGCCCCTCCACTTT. This gives the protein CASSQDGQGGWSPLHF. The V call is TRBV4-2, the J call TRBJ1-6; possible D gene TRBD1, 5 bases. Germline V gene lookup returns CDR1 LGHNA and CDR2 YNFKEQ. The CDR3 spans 16 residues. V was cut by 0 bases and J by 13 bases, with 19 bases left in between.